What follows describes a single T cell receptor (beta chain). The sample holds a few counts of this clone. Its target antigen remains unknown. Base qualities are missing; no much larger clone stands one base away. The sample originates from a study of CD8+ T cells in alopecia areata (dated by TCRdb to between 2017 and 2018). Regarding the research as a whole: Treated patients were enrolled in an open-label pilot trial of oral tofacitinib at 5 to 10 mg twice daily for moderate-to-severe alopecia areata. In treated patients, disease severity was measured using the SALT score, which gives the percentage of scalp surface area affected. Scalp clonality was compared among normal scalp (n=4), patchy alopecia areata scalp (n=8), and alopecia totalis/universalis scalp (n=8). High-throughput TCRbeta sequencing was used to examine T cell clonal expansion in alopecia areata in both the C3H/HeJ mouse model and human patients. Amplification of TCRbeta CDR3 regions was done by immunoSEQ multiplex PCR using 35 Vbeta forward primers and 13 Jbeta reverse primers. Human TCRbeta sequencing covered scalp tissue and sorted CD4+ and CD8+ peripheral blood T cells from patchy and totalis/universalis alopecia areata patients and healthy controls. RNA was obtained with the PAXgene miRNA kit for fixed scalp, the miRNeasy kit for PBMCs, and the RNeasy kit for mouse skin. Tofacitinib was administered for 6 to 18 months, and 6 months of follow-up off drug were then conducted to assess delayed response and recurrence. Biopsies were taken from tofacitinib-treated patients at baseline and again at 4 and 24 weeks into treatment, and several of those patients also had a later scalp biopsy.

CDR1 and CDR2 are drawn from the germline V gene (reference sequence): LNHDA, SQIVND. CDR3 length: 15 amino acids, cysteine to phenylalanine. Only CDR3 DNA remains: 45 bases, in frame from the first base. Relative to germline, V is 1 base shorter and J is 0 bases shorter, with 9 bases between their ends. This specimen's time point label, per the study, means: about 25 weeks on oral tofacitinib. The treatment or condition label on this specimen signifies: oral pan-JAK inhibitor, 5-10 mg twice daily. Lesional scalp punch biopsies and peripheral blood were obtained from alopecia areata patients. PBMCs were isolated by density centrifugation and stained for CD3, CD4 and CD8, after which CD4+ and CD8+ T cells were sorted on a FACSAria. What the authors observed across the whole study: Resident alphabeta T cells in normal human skin are also sequenced, complicating scalp TCR repertoire analysis, unlike mouse skin dominated by gammadelta T cells. During tofacitinib treatment, many expanded lesional clones stuck around in both scalp and blood, and this persistence may partly explain why relapse happens after treatment is stopped. TCR sequences shared between patients were less clear than in mice, possibly partly because of HLA diversity in the patient population. Compared with normal scalp, lesional scalp, particularly in alopecia totalis/universalis, had higher clonality and more expanded CD8+ clones, which suggests antigenic drive. Because the treated cohort was small and had only one nonresponder, larger studies are needed to examine links between baseline CD8+ expansion and response. Tofacitinib significantly decreased scalp clonality and the number of expanded CD8+ clones among the top 100 scalp clones.

Libraries were built with the immunoSEQ multiplex PCR assay. RNA was extracted from all samples and reverse transcribed into cDNA, which served as template for TCR sequencing. SuperScript III was used to make first-strand cDNA, primed with a 2:1 mix of oligo-dT and random hexamers. A synthetic immune receptor repertoire was used to measure amplification bias, and any remaining bias was corrected computationally. From the authors' description of their analysis: After raw reads were preprocessed to remove errors, the CDR3 was defined following IMGT conventions as running from the conserved cysteine to phenylalanine. Clonality was computed as 1 minus the Shannon entropy, with the entropy normalized by log2 of the number of productive unique TCRs. Whether scalp clones were CD4 or CD8 was inferred by matching scalp TCRbeta sequences against CD4 and CD8 repertoires sorted from blood. TCRdb limited this immuneACCESS table to in-frame rearrangements with V and J called. A share of clones is missing; checked studies link under half to unresolved V genes, and the rest is unexplained. V and J calls and clone size are as listed in that table; D and trimming were resolved from the DNA. In this sample the table shows about 190,000 clones, around 58% of which occur a single time. Approximately 12% of the sample lies in the top ten.

The sample consisted of CD8+ T cells sorted from blood, taken at week 24, from a patient treated with tofacitinib. This receptor was obtained from a human donor with alopecia areata. In this chain, TRBV19 is recombined with TRBJ1-1, with no reliable assignment of the D segment. The CDR3 loop reads CASSIGGGMNTEAFF. The bases are TGTGCCAGTAGTATAGGAGGCGGTATGAACACTGAAGCTTTCTTT.